Listed below are T cell receptor beta chains from one sample, sequenced in a study of regulatory T cells in long-lasting Graves disease. TCRdb re-called the multiplex PCR reads through MiXCR, storing one row per CDR3 protein. The sample carries 650,000 to 850,000 distinct CDR3 sequences, approximately 31% recorded once. The specimen comprised peripheral blood mononuclear cells (PBMCs), sampled when the disease was refractory, from a patient treated with antithyroid drugs. Receptors originate from a female donor with Graves disease. CDR3s include the opening cysteine and the closing phenylalanine or tryptophan.

V gene	J gene	CDR3 protein
TRBV20-1	TRBJ2-7	CSAHSRGSSYEQYF
TRBV30	TRBJ1-2	CAWSSGNANYGYTF
TRBV12-3/TRBV12-4	TRBJ2-2	CVSSTGVVSGELFF
TRBV19	TRBJ1-2	CASRGAGHSNYGYTF
TRBV7-2	TRBJ2-5	CASSFDTGTGRRYQETQYF
TRBV19	TRBJ1-1	CASRRGENTEAFF
TRBV30	TRBJ2-7	CAWRKAGNEQYF
TRBV29-1	TRBJ1-1	CSVMTGNTEAFF
TRBV7-2	TRBJ1-1	CASSSPGVNTEAFF
TRBV3-1	TRBJ1-4	CASSPYRGLSGSEKLFF
TRBV28	TRBJ1-5	CASSLIKPDRGRGRNQPQHF
TRBV5-1	TRBJ1-2	CASRSRQGAPGYTF
TRBV2	TRBJ2-7	CASRADRRYPYEQYF
TRBV12-3/TRBV12-4	TRBJ2-2	CASRETGFTGELFF
TRBV28	TRBJ2-2	CASRPPRGNTGELFF
TRBV20-1	TRBJ1-2	CSATQGRYTNYGYTF
TRBV11-2	TRBJ2-7	CASSLGGAAYEQYF